The 14 T cell receptor beta chains given below trace back to one sample, sequenced in a study of identical twins. Using its own MiXCR run on the 5' RACE reads, TCRdb lists one record per CDR3 protein. The sample lists roughly 700,000 distinct CDR3 sequences, over 8.5% occurring once. These data are also associated with another study on yellow fever vaccine responses in identical twins.

Material: PBMCs. These TCRs come from a woman between 18 and 29 years old in good health.

In its sample, this clonotype was seen a few times. The CDR3 region is CASSSGTVALYEQYF. The CDR3, as DNA: TGCGCCAGCAGCTCCGGGACAGTGGCTTTGTACGAGCAGTACTTC. This chain links TRBV5-1 with TRBJ2-7, with 7 positions matching TRBD1. Germline V lookup: CDR1 SGHRS, CDR2 YFSETQ. The CDR3 is 15 residues long. V was pared by 3 bases and J by 4 bases, with 10 bases of the junction left unmatched. The full variable domain, with the rest looked up from reference TRBV5-1 and TRBJ2-7, is KAGVTQTPRYLIKTRGQQVTLSCSPISGHRSVSWYQQTPGQGLQFLFEYFSETQRNKGNFPGRFSGRQFSNSRSEMNVSTLELGDSALYLCASSSGTVALYEQYFGPGTRLTVT.

This clonotype has just a few counts. The gene calls are TRBV30 and TRBJ2-3, with 9 positions matching TRBD2. The CDR3 runs 15 residues. Looked up from germline, CDR1 is GTSNPN and CDR2 is SVGIG (reference sequence). The junction had 6 bases not matched to a gene; V was cut back by 0 bases and J by 5 bases. The CDR3 nucleotides are TGTGCCTGGAGTGTCCGGCGGGGGGGCGGAGATACGCAGTATTTT. Translating it yields CAWSVRRGGGDTQYF.

In nucleotides, the CDR3 is TGCAGCGTTGAAGATCCGACGGAAGCTTTCTTT. Translated: CSVEDPTEAFF. The chain has TRBV29-1 and TRBJ1-1, with D hard to call. V dropped 0 bases and J dropped 8 bases, with 7 bases sitting between them. The length of the CDR3 is 11 residues. CDR1 and CDR2 from the germline V gene are SQVTM and ANQGSEA.

The chain has TRBV18 and TRBJ1-1; TRBD1 might be the D (5 bases). V gave up 3 bases and J gave up 3 bases, with 23 bases separating them. There are 18 residues in the CDR3. Germline values: CDR1 KGHSH, CDR2 LQKENI. CDR3 DNA sequence: TGTGCCAGCTCACCGAGCCCGACTGGAAAAAAGGGGTACACTGAAGCTTTCTTT. It translates to CASSPSPTGKKGYTEAFF. The full variable domain, in which reference TRBV18 and TRBJ1-1 provide the parts outside the CDR3, is NAGVMQNPRHLVRRRGQEARLRCSPMKGHSHVYWYRQLPEEGLKFMVYLQKENIIDESGMPKERFSAEFPKEGPSILRIQQVVRGDSAAYFCASSPSPTGKKGYTEAFFGQGTRLTVV.

This clonotype has a handful of counts. V gene TRBV11-3 combines with J gene TRBJ2-2, with a tentative D call TRBD1 (6 bases). There are 16 residues in the CDR3. The germline V gene encodes CDR1 SGHNT and CDR2 YENEEA. Trimming removed 1 base from V and 3 bases from J, with 12 bases in between. The CDR3 loop is CASSLAGRGDTGELFF. The CDR3, as DNA: TGTGCCAGCAGCTTAGCGGGCAGGGGAGACACCGGGGAGCTGTTTTTT. Filled out from reference TRBV11-3 and TRBJ2-2, the complete variable domain reads EAGVVQSPRYKIIEKKQPVAFWCNPISGHNTLYWYLQNLGQGPELLIRYENEEAVDDSQLPKDRFSAERLKGVDSTLKIQPAELGDSAVYLCASSLAGRGDTGELFFGEGSRLTVL.

In this sample, this clonotype turned up many times. The rearrangement links TRBV6-2 or TRBV6-3 to TRBJ2-7, with D perhaps assigned TRBD1 or TRBD2 (5 bases each). V gave up 11 bases and J gave up 2 bases, with 19 bases separating them. Germline-derived CDR1 and CDR2 are MNHEY and SVGEGT. CDR3 size: 14 residues. Written as DNA, the CDR3 is TGTGCCGTTCAAGCCCTCCAGGGAGCCTACGAGCAGTACTTC. Residues: CAVQALQGAYEQYF.

At least ten counts were recorded for this clonotype. The V gene is TRBV15, the J gene TRBJ2-1; 11 bases map to TRBD2. Germline lookup yields CDR1 LNHNV and CDR2 YYDKDF (reference sequence). This CDR3 contains 15 residues. V gave up 5 bases and J gave up 3 bases; unmatched junction bases: 3. The CDR3 region is CATSATSGGYNEQFF. The CDR3 nucleotides read TGTGCCACCAGCGCCACTAGCGGGGGCTACAATGAGCAGTTCTTC.

This clonotype has ten or more counts. J is TRBJ2-7 and V is TRBV6-2 or TRBV6-3; D is perhaps TRBD1 (5 bases). V gave up 3 bases and J gave up 5 bases, with 11 bases separating them. Germline-derived CDR1 and CDR2 are MNHEY and SVGEGT. There are 13 residues in the CDR3. CDR3: CASSYLGRDEQYF. In DNA, the CDR3 is TGTGCCAGCAGTTATCTCGGCAGGGACGAGCAGTACTTC.

In its sample, this clonotype was seen many times. The V and J genes are TRBV11-2 and TRBJ2-1; D is possibly TRBD1 (5 bases). The V gene's germline CDR1 is SGHAT and CDR2 FQNNGV. Trimming took off 0 bases at V and 1 base at J, with 16 bases between the two ends. The CDR3 spans 18 residues. CDR3 coding DNA: TGTGCCAGCAGCTTAGATCCCCCTTGGCAGGGATCCTACAATGAGCAGTTCTTC. Translation gives CASSLDPPWQGSYNEQFF.

This clonotype has a count of ten or more. The chain links TRBV5-1 to TRBJ1-1; D unresolved. The V end was cut by 0 bases, the J end by 3 bases, with 9 bases between. This CDR3 is built from 14 residues. CDR1 and CDR2 from the germline V gene are SGHRS and YFSETQ. The CDR3 region has the DNA TGCGCCAGCAGCTTGGTATGGCAGGACACTGAAGCTTTCTTT. This gives the protein CASSLVWQDTEAFF.

The chain recombines TRBV29-1 with TRBJ2-1; the D call may be TRBD1 or TRBD2 (6 bases each). Trimming removed 0 bases from V and 7 bases from J, with 19 bases in between. The CDR3 is made up of 16 amino acids. Germline V lookup: CDR1 SQVTM, CDR2 ANQGSEA. The CDR3 reads CSVEDPPGGGRNEQFF. CDR3 DNA sequence: TGCAGCGTTGAAGACCCCCCCGGGGGCGGACGGAATGAGCAGTTCTTC.

The chain couples TRBV7-9 to TRBJ1-1, with a possible D match to TRBD1 (5 bases). This CDR3 is 14 amino acids long. Deletions cut 5 bases from V and 1 base from J, with 11 bases between. CDR1 and CDR2 (germline): SEHNR, FQNEAQ (reference sequence). The chain's CDR3 is CASSEGSGNTEAFF. CDR3 coding DNA: TGTGCCAGCAGCGAGGGGAGCGGGAACACTGAAGCTTTCTTT.

The J gene is TRBJ1-1, the V gene TRBV6-5; tentative D call: TRBD1 (6 bases). Trimming stripped 4 bases from V and 3 bases from J, with 15 bases between. The CDR3 length is 15 residues. Germline CDR1 and CDR2: MNHEY and SVGAGI. The CDR3 coding sequence is TGTGCCAGCAGTTCCATGGACAGTCGTTACACTGAAGCTTTCTTT. It specifies CASSSMDSRYTEAFF.

This clonotype was counted ten times or more. The chain joins TRBV12-3 or TRBV12-4 to TRBJ2-6, with 7 positions matching TRBD1. V was pared by 6 bases and J by 0 bases, with 5 bases of the junction left unmatched. The length of the CDR3 is 16 residues. The DNA for the CDR3 is TGTGCCAGCAGGGGGACAGTCTACTCTGGGGCCAACGTCCTGACTTTC. It specifies CASRGTVYSGANVLTF.